This T cell receptor (beta chain) was sequenced during a study of identical twins (dated by TCRdb to 2016 to 2018). With regard to the full study: To test whether fetal clonotypes persist, this study deep-sequenced TCR alpha and beta repertoires from monozygotic twins, from unrelated adults of various ages, and from cord blood. To rule out contamination, the twin experiments were replicated at different times with different library preparation protocols.

This clonotype showed up just a few times. Its antigen is not yet known. Base qualities are missing; no much larger clone stands one base away. The study at large found these results: Because the same donors could not be followed over many years, the conclusions relied on cross-sectional statistical analysis. A weaker excess of twin sharing was found in beta out-of-frame sequences because the signal-to-noise ratio was lowered by fewer shared sequences. In monozygotic twins, recombination models systematically underestimated out-of-frame TCR alpha sharing, but the models matched the sharing seen between unrelated individuals. Invariant T cells such as MAIT and iNKT could partly confound zero-insertion analyses, though diverse VJ usage argued against this for most clonotypes. Compared with coincidental sharing between unrelated individuals, out-of-frame TCR alpha sequences shared between twins had an excess of sequences with low generation probability. Fewer insertions were carried by abundant cord blood beta clonotypes, a similar but weaker trend appeared in young adult naive repertoires, and no such trend appeared in memory repertoires.

CDR1 LGHNT and CDR2 FRNRAP are derived from the germline V gene. V was cut back by 2 bases and J by 2 bases, leaving a gap of 9 bases between them. Reading from cysteine to phenylalanine, the CDR3 counts 14 amino acids. Only the CDR3 part of the read is kept: 42 bases, read in frame from the first base. Every donor was a healthy Caucasian. Three pairs of female monozygotic twins, all aged about 18 to 30 years, made up the twin cohort. CD4+ and CD8+ T cell populations were isolated with positive isolation kits from Invitrogen. Receptor libraries were prepared by 5' RACE. Sequenced using an Illumina HiSeq 2000. Template switching added a universal primer binding site, and the final cDNA carried a unique molecular identifier that allowed TCR cDNA molecules to be counted accurately. Specific primers in the conserved constant-segment region were used to synthesize first-strand cDNA for the TCR alpha and beta chains. To control for contamination, every cDNA library was double barcoded, receiving both a SMART-Mk sample barcode and Illumina barcodes. TruSeq adapter sequences, together with Illumina sample barcodes, were added in two successive PCR steps. The Illumina HiSeq platform was used with custom primers to sequence TCR alpha and beta cDNA libraries. The authors' pipeline ran thus. MiGEC was used to process raw reads and extract unique molecular identifiers, and MiXCR was used to find CDR3 positions. For each individual, recombination models were inferred using an EM algorithm with the repgenHMM and IGoR tools. The tcR package in R was used for shared clonotype analysis, with sharing normalized by the product of cloneset sizes. Out-of-frame nonproductive sequences were analyzed to study raw recombination free of thymic and clonal selection effects. TCRdb reran the public reads through fastp at Q25 and MiXCR, keeping productive beta chains. Every entry covers one CDR3 protein and lists the most common genes and DNA from its rows. The V and J calls here are based on TCRdb, not the publication. Across this sample there are roughly 190,000 distinct CDR3 sequences, with about a sixth seen only once. Of the sample, over 35% falls within the top ten clones.

The sample also formed part of further work on T cells expressing NK-cell markers. As that second paper reports: Several donors provided sorted CD3+CD56+NKG2C+, CD3+CD56+NKG2C- and CD3+CD56-NKG2C+ T-cell subsets, whose TCR beta-chain repertoires were profiled. Seven of the eight sequenced donors were HCMV-seropositive and one was HCMV-seronegative. To restrict sorting to alphabetaTCR-expressing T cells, an anti-gammadeltaTCR antibody was added in several experiments. For about 6 donors, the dominant CD3+CD56+NKG2C+ clonotypes were among the top 10 CD8+ clonotypes and accounted for roughly 1.0-7.5% of CD8+ T cells. Those dominant clonotypes were again the most abundant among CD3+CD56-NKG2C+ cells in several donors, at roughly 25-60.1%. Whether the expanded NKG2C-expressing T cell clones were specific for HCMV antigens remained unclear. The study sequenced eight donors, all healthy volunteers chosen at random: three men and five women. To determine HCMV serostatus, a commercial ELISA kit was used to detect HCMV-specific IgG in serum. MIGEC was used to demultiplex reads and group the reads by UMI, and MiTCR was used to assemble and quantify clonotypes. To remove erroneous sequences, TCR cDNA sequences were retained only when supported by two or more reads. The tcR package was used for downstream repertoire analysis, with clonotypes matched between fractions based on CDR3 nucleotide sequence plus V segment. VDJmatch was used to annotate antigen specificity against VDJdb, with one amino acid substitution in CDR3 allowed.

The clonotype was recovered from a woman between 18 and 29 years old in good health. The chain was built from TRBV12-5 and TRBJ2-5; the D gene is perhaps TRBD2, from 6 matching bases. Sequences were obtained from CD8+ T cells sorted from blood. At the DNA level, the sequence is TGTGCTAGTGGTTTGCCGGGAGTTCAAGAGACCCAGTACTTC. The translation is CASGLPGVQETQYF. The reference TRBV12-5 and TRBJ2-5 proteins fill in what lies around the CDR3, so the full variable domain reads DARVTQTPRHKVTEMGQEVTMRCQPILGHNTVFWYRQTMMQGLELLAYFRNRAPLDDSGMPKDRFSAEMPDATLATLKIQPSEPRDSAVYFCASGLPGVQETQYFGPGTRLLVL.